Listed below are T cell receptor beta chains from one sample, sequenced in a study of shared T cell receptors in the human thymus. Only in-frame clones appear in the TCRdb table, and some are missing; sequencing was by immunoSEQ multiplex PCR. The sample has some 700,000 clones, roughly 85% seen once. Another study also made use of these data, one on human thymus T cells.

The specimen was thymocytes. These receptors came from a girl under three years old with a congenital heart defect. The CDR3 runs from the conserved cysteine through the conserved F or W. A D gene is named only where the DNA matches it firmly. Some rows have no size entry. The others give once, few or many, or a class for an expanded clone.

size | J | D | V | DNA | CDR3
NA | TRBJ2-3 | TRBD2 | TRBV5-6 | TGTGCCAGCAGCTGGGGGGGGACAGATACGCAGTATTTT | CASSWGGTDTQYF
NA | TRBJ2-2 | TRBD2 | TRBV6-5 | TGTGCCAGCAGAATAACCGGGGGGGCCGGGGAGCTGTTTTTT | CASRITGGAGELFF
NA | TRBJ1-1 | TRBD1 | TRBV25-1 | TGTGCCAGCAGTGACGGTAACAGGGGGCTTTTCAGGAACACTGAAGCTTTCTTT | CASSDGNRGLFRNTEAFF
NA | TRBJ1-1 | NA | TRBV19 | TGTGCCAGTAGCCCGAGGGTGAACGGTAACACTGAAGCTTTCTTT | CASSPRVNGNTEAFF
once | TRBJ1-2 | NA | TRBV11-2 | TGTGCCAGCAGCCGAGGCCGGCTCCCAGGGTATGGCTACACCTTC | CASSRGRLPGYGYTF
NA | TRBJ2-7 | TRBD2 | TRBV10-3 | TGTGCCATCAGTGAGTCGGGACTAGACTACGAGCAGTACTTC | CAISESGLDYEQYF
NA | TRBJ2-7 | NA | TRBV5-1 | TGCGCCAGCAGGAGGGAGTTAGTGCCCTACGAGCAGTACTTC | CASRRELVPYEQYF
once | TRBJ2-7 | NA | TRBV7-9 | TGTGCCAGCAGGCAAAGTGGGAGAGACGAGCAGTACTTC | CASRQSGRDEQYF
NA | TRBJ1-5 | TRBD1 | TRBV7-2 | TGTGCCAGCGGTATTACACAGGGGAATCAGCCCCAGCATTTT | CASGITQGNQPQHF
NA | TRBJ2-7 | TRBD2 | TRBV7-9 | TGTGCCAGCAGCCGACTAGCTGATCACGAGCAGTACTTC | CASSRLADHEQYF
NA | TRBJ2-3 | NA | TRBV30 | TGTGCCTGGAAGGGGGGGGAGGCCCCTAGCACAGATACGCAGTATTTT | CAWKGGEAPSTDTQYF
NA | TRBJ2-7 | TRBD1 | TRBV28 | TGTGCCAGCAGTATAGGACAGGGGGGTTACGAGCAGTACTTC | CASSIGQGGYEQYF
NA | TRBJ1-5 | NA | TRBV19 | TGTGCCAGTACCCCACGGGATGCTTATAGCAATCAGCCCCAGCATTTT | CASTPRDAYSNQPQHF
NA | TRBJ1-2 | NA | TRBV7-9 | TGTGCCAGCAGCTTACGAGGTGGCTACACCTTC | CASSLRGGYTF
NA | TRBJ1-1 | NA | TRBV15 | TGTGCCACCAGCAGGCCCCCGGCAGGGAACACTGAAGCTTTCTTT | CATSRPPAGNTEAFF
NA | TRBJ2-7 | NA | TRBV5-1 | TGCGCCAGCAGCCGGGGACAAGGCTACGAGCAGTACTTC | CASSRGQGYEQYF
NA | TRBJ2-5 | NA | TRBV5-4 | TGTGCCAGCAACTCGGTTCAGGGGGGCGAAGAGACCCAGTACTTC | CASNSVQGGEETQYF
NA | TRBJ2-2 | NA | TRBV27 | TGTGCCAGCAGTTTAATCCGTACGAACACCGGGGAGCTGTTTTTT | CASSLIRTNTGELFF
NA | TRBJ1-5 | NA | TRBV29-1 | TGCAGCGTCCACACAGGGATCTCCAATCAGCCCCAGCATTTT | CSVHTGISNQPQHF
NA | TRBJ2-3 | TRBD1 | TRBV4-2 | TGTGCCAGCAGCCAAGGACCAGGGGACAGGTTTGGTACGCAGTATTTT | CASSQGPGDRFGTQYF
NA | TRBJ1-5 | NA | TRBV9 | TGTGCCAGCAGCGTAGTCTCAGGGGCGGGTCAGCCCCAGCATTTT | CASSVVSGAGQPQHF
NA | TRBJ1-3 | NA | TRBV4-1 | TGCGCCAGCAGCCCGGCTACCCCCCAACAGAGCTCTGGAAACACCATATATTTT | CASSPATPQQSSGNTIYF
NA | TRBJ2-3 | NA | TRBV10-3 | TGTGCCATCAGTGAGGGGGGGACAGATACGCAGTATTTT | CAISEGGTDTQYF
once | TRBJ2-7 | NA | TRBV14 | TGTGCCAGCAGCCAGGGGGCCCTAACCTACGAGCAGTACTTC | CASSQGALTYEQYF
NA | TRBJ1-2 | TRBD1 | TRBV14 | TGTGCCAGCAGCCCTCAGTGGCAGGGGGATGGCTACACCTTC | CASSPQWQGDGYTF
NA | TRBJ1-1 | NA | TRBV6-6 | TGTGCCAGCAGTTGTAAGGCTCACCGGGACACTGAAGCTTTCTTT | CASSCKAHRDTEAFF
NA | TRBJ2-5 | TRBD1 | TRBV6-1 | TGTGCCAGCAGTGAAGTGCAGGGGACAGGGAAGGGTGAGACCCAGTACTTC | CASSEVQGTGKGETQYF
NA | TRBJ2-7 | NA | TRBV6-6 | TGTGCCAGCAGCCTAGTCCGGGGAGGCGAGCAGTACTTC | CASSLVRGGEQYF
NA | TRBJ1-1 | TRBD1 | TRBV6-5 | TGTGCCAGCACCTGGGGGACAGACCTGAACACTGAAGCTTTCTTT | CASTWGTDLNTEAFF
NA | TRBJ2-3 | NA | TRBV10-3 | TGTGCCATCAGGTCCCTAGGGCAGGGAGATACGCAGTATTTT | CAIRSLGQGDTQYF
NA | TRBJ2-1 | TRBD2 | TRBV2 | TGTGCCAGCAGTGAAGGGACTAGCGGGGGGTCATACAATGAGCAGTTCTTC | CASSEGTSGGSYNEQFF
NA | TRBJ1-6 | TRBD1 | TRBV19 | TGTGCCAGTACCCCGGGACAGAGGAGAAGGTGTATCTATTCACCCCTCCACTTT | CASTPGQRRRCIYSPLHF
NA | TRBJ1-5 | NA | TRBV18 | TGTGCCAGCTCACCAGGATTCCAAGTGGCGGGACCGGGCCTCAATCAGCCCCAGCATTTT | CASSPGFQVAGPGLNQPQHF
NA | TRBJ1-3 | NA | TRBV11-2 | TGTGCCAGCAGCTCACACAGGGTACACACCATATATTTT | CASSSHRVHTIYF
NA | TRBJ2-5 | NA | TRBV11-2 | TGTGCCAGCAGCCTCAGACAGGTCCAAGAGACCCAGTACTTC | CASSLRQVQETQYF
NA | TRBJ2-7 | TRBD2 | TRBV19 | TGTGCCACCTCCCCCCGGCTAGCGGTGCCCTACGAGCAGTACTTC | CATSPRLAVPYEQYF
NA | TRBJ1-5 | NA | TRBV2 | TGTGCCAGCAGTGGGACAGCTGTTTATAGCAATCAGCCCCAGCATTTT | CASSGTAVYSNQPQHF
NA | TRBJ1-1 | TRBD1 | TRBV6-5 | TGTGCCAGCAGTTATCGGACAGGGACTGAAGCTTTCTTT | CASSYRTGTEAFF
NA | TRBJ2-7 | TRBD1 | TRBV18 | TGTGCCAGCTCAGATTCCGGGACAGGGGTCGACGAGCAGTACTTC | CASSDSGTGVDEQYF
NA | TRBJ1-4 | TRBD1 | TRBV6-1 | TGTGCCAGCAGTGAGTGGGACAGAGAAACAACTAATGAAAAACTGTTTTTT | CASSEWDRETTNEKLFF
once | TRBJ2-5 | TRBD1 | TRBV19 | TGTGCCAGTAGTATCGACCTGATAGACAGGGCGTCCCAAGAGACCCAGTACTTC | CASSIDLIDRASQETQYF
NA | TRBJ2-7 | NA | TRBV4-1 | TGCGCCAGCAGCCAAGAATGGGGCGGATCAATAACCTACGAGCAGTACTTC | CASSQEWGGSITYEQYF
NA | TRBJ1-6 | NA | TRBV5-1 | TGCGCCAGCAAGTTGTCGGTTGATTCACCCCTCCACTTT | CASKLSVDSPLHF
NA | TRBJ2-1 | NA | TRBV5-1 | TGCGCCAGCAGCTTAAGGCCAGGGGTGTACAATGAGCAGTTCTTC | CASSLRPGVYNEQFF
NA | TRBJ2-7 | NA | TRBV27 | TGTGCCAGCAGTTTCGGCCCCCCCGGGGTGCACGAGCAGTACTTC | CASSFGPPGVHEQYF
NA | TRBJ1-2 | TRBD1 | TRBV28 | TGTGCCAGCAGTTGGTTCGGCTATCTTGGACAGGGTCGTGGCTACACCTTC | CASSWFGYLGQGRGYTF
NA | TRBJ1-2 | NA | TRBV5-1 | TGCGCCAGCAGCTTGGCCGGGGTGAGTGGCTACACCTTC | CASSLAGVSGYTF
NA | TRBJ2-5 | TRBD1 | TRBV11-2 | TGTGCCAGCAGACACTTACAGGGGCCGCTTCAAGAGACCCAGTACTTC | CASRHLQGPLQETQYF
NA | TRBJ1-2 | TRBD1 | TRBV11-2 | TGTGCCAGCAACCCGTGGGACAGCCATGGCTACACCTTC | CASNPWDSHGYTF
NA | TRBJ1-1 | TRBD1 | TRBV5-1 | TGCGCCAGCAGCTTGGGGTTTCGGGACAGGACCTATGTGAACACTGAAGCTTTCTTT | CASSLGFRDRTYVNTEAFF
NA | TRBJ1-2 | TRBD1 | TRBV5-6 | TGTGCCAGCAGTAAGTTTCGACAGGGCCGGGGCTACACCTTC | CASSKFRQGRGYTF
once | TRBJ1-2 | NA | TRBV6-7 | TGTGCCAGCAGTTACCCCCCAGGTTCCCACTATGGCTACACCTTC | CASSYPPGSHYGYTF
few | TRBJ1-2 | TRBD1 | TRBV15 | TGTGCCACCAGCAGGAATCCGACAGGGGGCGCCGATGGCTACACCTTC | CATSRNPTGGADGYTF
NA | TRBJ2-3 | NA | TRBV10-3 | TGTGCCATCAGTGAGTCATATCAGACAGATACGCAGTATTTT | CAISESYQTDTQYF
NA | TRBJ1-3 | NA | TRBV18 | TGTGCCAGCTCAGCCTACTCTGGAAACACCATATATTTT | CASSAYSGNTIYF
NA | TRBJ1-1 | NA | TRBV11-2 | TGTGCCAGCAGCTTAGCGCGACAGTCGAACACTGAAGCTTTCTTT | CASSLARQSNTEAFF
NA | TRBJ1-2 | NA | TRBV6-1 | TGTGCCAGCAGTGAAGAGGGGGTGGGATTCAGCTATGGCTACACCTTC | CASSEEGVGFSYGYTF
NA | TRBJ2-1 | NA | TRBV11-2 | TGTGCCAGCAGCTTAGGGGAGGCGACCGCCTCCTACAATGAGCAGTTCTTC | CASSLGEATASYNEQFF
NA | TRBJ2-2 | TRBD2 | TRBV7-3 | TGTGCCAGCAGCTCCCCGGGGGGGCAAAGGCCCGGGGAGCTGTTTTTT | CASSSPGGQRPGELFF